The rows below give T cell receptor beta chains drawn from one sample of a study of blood T cell repertoires in COVID-19. Data came from immunoSEQ multiplex PCR; TCRdb stores just in-frame clones and leaves some out. The sample has under 250,000 clones; roughly 86% are singletons. Sequencing was carried out using peripheral blood. These receptors came from a man aged 80 or over with acute or convalescent COVID-19. Each CDR3 is given with its conserved first and last residue. Each record gives: D gene, J gene, V gene, CDR3 protein, CDR3 DNA. The D gene is left open where the match is weak.

>-|TRBJ1-2|TRBV4-2
CASSQGLVANYGYTF
TGTGCCAGCAGCCAAGGACTGGTGGCTAACTATGGCTACACCTTC
>-|TRBJ2-7|TRBV5-6
CASSLDYEQYF
TGTGCCAGCAGCCTAGATTACGAGCAGTACTTC
>TRBD1|TRBJ2-1|TRBV11-2
CASSLERTGEEQFF
TGTGCCAGCAGCTTGGAAAGGACAGGGGAAGAGCAGTTCTTC
>TRBD1|TRBJ1-6|TRBV28
CASGVRGYSPLHF
TGTGCCAGCGGGGTCAGGGGGTATTCACCCCTCCACTTT
>-|TRBJ1-1|TRBV2
CASRGGAANTEAFF
TGTGCCAGCAGAGGCGGGGCGGCAAACACTGAAGCTTTCTTT
>TRBD1|TRBJ1-2|TRBV11-2
CASSLGQNYGYTF
TGTGCCAGCAGCCTGGGACAGAACTATGGCTACACCTTC
>-|TRBJ2-5|TRBV5-5
CASSLGLGGGETQYF
TGTGCCAGCAGCTTGGGGCTAGGGGGTGGAGAGACCCAGTACTTC
>-|TRBJ1-1|TRBV6-5
CASSYALGLSEAFF
TGTGCCAGCAGTTACGCCCTGGGACTTTCTGAAGCTTTCTTT
>-|TRBJ2-7|TRBV13
CASSLQGSSYEQYF
TGTGCCAGCAGCTTACAGGGGAGCTCCTACGAGCAGTACTTC
>TRBD1|TRBJ1-5|TRBV19
CASSIGARGSQPQHF
TGTGCCAGTAGTATAGGAGCCAGGGGGTCTCAGCCCCAGCATTTT
>-|TRBJ1-2|TRBV6-5
CASRILGADYGYTF
TGTGCCAGCAGAATCTTGGGGGCCGACTATGGCTACACCTTC
>TRBD2|TRBJ2-1|TRBV24-1
CATSDPSGSYNEQFF
TGTGCCACCAGTGACCCTAGCGGGAGCTACAATGAGCAGTTCTTC